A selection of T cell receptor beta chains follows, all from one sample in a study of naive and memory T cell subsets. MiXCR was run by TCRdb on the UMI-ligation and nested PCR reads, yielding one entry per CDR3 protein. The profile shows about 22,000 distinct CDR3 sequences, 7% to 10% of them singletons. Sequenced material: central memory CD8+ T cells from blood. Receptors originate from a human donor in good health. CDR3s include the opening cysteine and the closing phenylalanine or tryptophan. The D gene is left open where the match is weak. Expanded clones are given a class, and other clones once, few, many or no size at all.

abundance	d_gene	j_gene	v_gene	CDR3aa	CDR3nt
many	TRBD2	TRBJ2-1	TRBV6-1	CASSEAPAGYNEQFF	TGTGCCAGCAGTGAAGCTCCAGCGGGGTACAATGAGCAGTTCTTC
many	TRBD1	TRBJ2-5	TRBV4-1	CASSHLTSGTGQETQYF	TGCGCCAGCAGCCATCTCACATCCGGGACAGGCCAAGAGACCCAGTACTTC
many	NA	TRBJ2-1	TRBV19	CASSVADYNEQFF	TGTGCCAGTAGTGTAGCGGACTACAATGAGCAGTTCTTC
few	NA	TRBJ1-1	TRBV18	CASSPDLGTEAFF	TGTGCCAGCTCACCGGACCTTGGCACTGAAGCTTTCTTT
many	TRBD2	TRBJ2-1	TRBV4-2	CASSLTTSGSYNEQFF	TGTGCCAGCAGCCTGACGACTAGCGGCTCCTACAATGAGCAGTTCTTC
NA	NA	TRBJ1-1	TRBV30	CAWSPPGTEAFF	TGTGCCTGGAGTCCCCCGGGCACTGAAGCTTTCTTT
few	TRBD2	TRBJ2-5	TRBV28	CASSRAGGPLETQYF	TGTGCCAGCAGTCGAGCGGGAGGGCCGCTCGAGACCCAGTACTTC
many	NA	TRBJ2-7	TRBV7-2	CASSLSSSSYEQYF	TGTGCCAGCAGCTTATCCTCGAGCTCCTACGAGCAGTACTTC
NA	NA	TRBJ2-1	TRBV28	CASAPRGNGQFF	TGTGCCAGCGCTCCTAGAGGGAATGGGCAGTTCTTC
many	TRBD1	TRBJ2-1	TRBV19	CASSLGQGAPYNEQFF	TGTGCCAGTAGTCTCGGACAGGGGGCCCCCTACAATGAGCAGTTCTTC
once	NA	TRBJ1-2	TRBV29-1	CSVEDAELVSGGYTF	TGCAGCGTTGAAGACGCGGAACTCGTCTCGGGGGGCTACACCTTC
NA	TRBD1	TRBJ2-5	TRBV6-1	CASSDKTGGQETQYF	TGTGCCAGCAGTGATAAGACAGGGGGCCAAGAGACCCAGTACTTC
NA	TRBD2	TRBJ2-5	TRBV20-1	CSARGSSGITQETQYF	TGCAGTGCTAGAGGGTCCAGCGGGATTACGCAAGAGACCCAGTACTTC
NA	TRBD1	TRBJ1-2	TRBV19	CASLGYDRDRGYGYTF	TGTGCCAGCCTTGGCTACGACCGGGACAGGGGCTATGGCTACACCTTC
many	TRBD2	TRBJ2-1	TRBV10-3	CAIGGLAGVRNEQFF	TGTGCCATCGGGGGACTAGCGGGAGTGAGGAATGAGCAGTTCTTC
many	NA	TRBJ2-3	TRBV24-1	CATSGGGSDTQYF	TGTGCCACCAGTGGAGGGGGGTCAGATACGCAGTATTTT
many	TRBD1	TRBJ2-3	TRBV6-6	CANSGQGFPDTQYF	TGTGCCAACTCGGGACAGGGCTTTCCAGATACGCAGTATTTT
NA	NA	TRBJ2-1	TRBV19	CASSIWGSSYLLYNEQFF	TGTGCCAGTAGTATATGGGGGAGTTCATATCTCCTATACAATGAGCAGTTCTTC
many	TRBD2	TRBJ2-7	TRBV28	CASSFSGLAIQDEQYF	TGTGCCAGCAGTTTCTCCGGACTAGCGATACAGGACGAGCAGTACTTC
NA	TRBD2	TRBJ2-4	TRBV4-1	CASSQEGLAGVGGNIQYF	TGCGCCAGCAGCCAAGAAGGGCTAGCGGGAGTAGGTGGAAACATTCAGTACTTC
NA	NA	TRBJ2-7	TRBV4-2	CASSQRTGYEQYF	TGTGCCAGCAGCCAGAGAACAGGGTACGAGCAGTACTTC
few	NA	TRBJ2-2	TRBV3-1	CASSQGSPDPTGELFF	TGTGCCAGCAGCCAAGGGTCCCCCGATCCCACCGGGGAGCTGTTTTTT
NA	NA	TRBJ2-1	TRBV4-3	CASSQEVLCLAINEQFF	TGCGCCAGCAGCCAAGAGGTGCTGTGTCTAGCGATCAATGAGCAGTTCTTC
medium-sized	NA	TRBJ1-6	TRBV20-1	CSARDSWVSENSPLHF	TGCAGTGCTAGAGATTCCTGGGTCTCGGAAAATTCACCCCTCCACTTT
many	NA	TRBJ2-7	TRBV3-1	CASSQGWYEDSYEQYF	TGTGCCAGCAGCCAAGGATGGTATGAGGATTCCTACGAGCAGTACTTC
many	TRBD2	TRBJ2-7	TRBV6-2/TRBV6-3	CASSYSSGSHEQYF	TGTGCCAGCAGTTACAGTAGCGGGAGCCACGAGCAGTACTTC
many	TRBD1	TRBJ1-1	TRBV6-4	CASSDSDRAEAFF	TGTGCCAGCAGTGACTCAGACAGGGCTGAAGCTTTCTTT
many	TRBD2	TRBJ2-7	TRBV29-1	CSVWNSGSASYEQYF	TGCAGCGTGTGGAATAGCGGGAGCGCCTCCTACGAGCAGTACTTC
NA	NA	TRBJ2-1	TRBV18	CASSPREGSHYNEQFF	TGTGCCAGCTCACCACGAGAGGGATCCCACTACAATGAGCAGTTCTTC
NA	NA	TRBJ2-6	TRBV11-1	CAGSIGGPTGANVLTF	TGTGCCGGATCAATCGGGGGTCCCACTGGGGCCAACGTCCTGACTTTC
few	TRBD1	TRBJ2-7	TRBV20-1	CSARDGTGTWQYF	TGCAGTGCTAGAGACGGGACAGGGACTTGGCAGTACTTC
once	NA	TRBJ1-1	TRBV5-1	CASSLVGGSTEAFF	TGCGCCAGCAGCTTGGTAGGGGGGAGCACTGAAGCTTTCTTT
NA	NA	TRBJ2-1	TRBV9	CASTSSGLTYNEQFF	TGTGCCAGCACGTCGTCAGGACTTACATACAATGAGCAGTTCTTC
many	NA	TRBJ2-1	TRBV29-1	CSVEDPGQSSYNEQFF	TGCAGCGTTGAAGATCCCGGACAGAGCTCCTACAATGAGCAGTTCTTC
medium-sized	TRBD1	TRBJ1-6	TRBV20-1	CSARDLGTGDNSPLHF	TGCAGTGCTAGAGATCTTGGGACAGGAGATAATTCACCCCTCCACTTT
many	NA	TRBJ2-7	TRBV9	CASSVLGEHYEQYF	TGTGCCAGCAGCGTATTGGGGGAGCACTACGAGCAGTACTTC
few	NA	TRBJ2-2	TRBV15	CATNRHGGTAGELFF	TGTGCCACCAACCGGCACGGCGGGACGGCCGGGGAGCTGTTTTTT
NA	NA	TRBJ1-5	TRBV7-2	CDSSPTGLSLNQPQHF	TGTGACAGCAGCCCGACCGGGCTCTCGCTCAATCAGCCCCAGCATTTT
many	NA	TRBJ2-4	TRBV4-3	CASSQEQGADIQYF	TGCGCCAGCAGCCAAGAACAGGGAGCGGACATTCAGTACTTC
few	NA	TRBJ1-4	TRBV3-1	CASSQGWAEGTNEKLFF	TGTGCCAGCAGCCAAGGCTGGGCAGAGGGGACTAATGAAAAACTGTTTTTT